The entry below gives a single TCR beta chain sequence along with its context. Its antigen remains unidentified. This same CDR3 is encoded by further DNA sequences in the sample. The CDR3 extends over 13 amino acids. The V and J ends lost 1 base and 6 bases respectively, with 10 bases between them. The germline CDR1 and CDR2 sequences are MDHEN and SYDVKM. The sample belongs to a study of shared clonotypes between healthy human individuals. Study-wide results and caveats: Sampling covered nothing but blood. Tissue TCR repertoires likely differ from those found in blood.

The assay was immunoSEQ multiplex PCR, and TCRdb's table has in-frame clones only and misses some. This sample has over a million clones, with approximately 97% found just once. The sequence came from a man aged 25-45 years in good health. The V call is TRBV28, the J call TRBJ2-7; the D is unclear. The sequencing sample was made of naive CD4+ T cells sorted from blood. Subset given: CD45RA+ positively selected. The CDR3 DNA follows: TGTGCCAGCAGTTTATTAGGCCCCGGCGAGCAGTACTTC. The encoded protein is CASSLLGPGEQYF.